This T cell receptor (beta chain) was sequenced during a study of shared clonotypes between healthy human individuals. Study-level results: Sequencing of the sorted subsets was shown by rarefaction to be incomplete despite large depth. Sharing across a few donors was seen in approximately 5.2% of naive CD4 clonotypes.

Looked up from germline, CDR1 is ENHRY and CDR2 is SYGVKD. With 2 bases clipped from V and 6 bases from J, the junction kept 9 bases outside the gene matches. The CDR3 is 17 amino acids. This clone occurred a few times. Its matching antigen is unknown. In the original processing: Filtering differed since immunoSEQ provided only junctions, with no quality scores. Measured with immunoSEQ multiplex PCR; TCRdb has only the in-frame clones, and not every one. V, J and clone size reflect that table, while D and trimming were determined from the DNA. This sample has 600,000 to 750,000 clones; 90% occur once, and the top ten carry less than 40%. CD8 memory cells included CD45RO+ cells plus CCR7-negative CD45RA+ TemRA cells.

The chain uses TRBV10-3 and TRBJ2-7; 14 nucleotides line up with TRBD2. Material for sequencing was memory CD8+ T cells from PBMCs. Subset defined: CD45RO+ cells pooled with CCR7-negative TemRA cells. This TCR came from a man younger than 35 in good health. Some clones in this sample may be carry-over from other donors' samples. The CDR3 DNA is TGTGCCATCAGTGAGCCTGGGACTAGCGGGAGAATAGGCGAGCAGTACTTC. This gives the protein CAISEPGTSGRIGEQYF.